This T cell receptor (beta chain) was observed in a study of cytomegalovirus exposure and HLA in healthy donors. The germline V gene has CDR1 SGHDN and CDR2 FVKESK. This CDR3 has 13 residues. Germline trimming cut 5 bases from V and 5 bases from J; bases unmatched to any gene: 3. Profiled with immunoSEQ multiplex PCR; TCRdb holds only in-frame clones, not every one. This table has 150,000 to 200,000 clones, around 85% appearing once. V gene TRBV14 combines with J gene TRBJ2-5; 9 bases are shared with TRBD2. The sample was PBMCs. This TCR was recovered from a man between 18 and 29 years old in good health and CMV-seropositive. The CDR3 region has the DNA TGTGCCAGCAGCTTAGCGGGAGCGGAGACCCAGTACTTC. Amino acids: CASSLAGAETQYF.